This T cell receptor (beta chain) comes out of a study of CXCR3-negative and CXCR3-positive naive CD8 T cells. Whole-study results and caveats: In cryopreserved cells, CXCR3 expression partially decreased, and fresh PBMCs were used in most assays. Researchers report that CXCR3-positive naive cells carry more hydrophobic TRB CDR3s than CXCR3-negative naive cells.

The TRB libraries of cDNA were built by UMI-labeled 5' RACE. TCRdb reanalyzed the 5' RACE reads, giving one entry per CDR3 protein sequence and no DNA. The data show around 24,000 distinct CDR3 sequences, and the top ten clones hold less than 4.5%. The CDR3 runs 13 residues. The germline gives CDR1 SGHTA, CDR2 FQGTGA. Points on this clonotype: Its antigen is unknown.

The TCR was taken from a human donor in good health. Some clones in this sample may be carry-over from other donors' samples. V usage is TRBV7-3 and J usage is TRBJ2-5. The specimen sequenced was naive CXCR3- CD8+ T cells from blood. Subset denoted: CD45RO-CCR7+CD27+CD95- naive CD8+ T cells lacking CXCR3 (TNR3-). The CDR3 protein is CASSQDGHETQYF. Full variable domain (rest looked up from reference TRBV7-3 and TRBJ2-5): GAGVSQTPSNKVTEKGKYVELRCDPISGHTALYWYRQSLGQGPEFLIYFQGTGAADDSGLPNDRFFAVRPEGSVSTLKIQRTERGDSAVYLCASSQDGHETQYFGPGTRLLVL.